The 18 T cell receptor beta chains given below trace back to one sample, sequenced in a study of response to subunit inactivated influenza vaccine. In TCRdb, the RT-PCR reads were re-called with MiXCR into one record per CDR3 protein. The sample gives 650,000 to 800,000 distinct CDR3 sequences, around 13% of which show up once; 6% to 8% is in the top ten. The specimen was PBMCs from blood, collected 14 days before vaccination. These receptors all come from a man between 45 and 60 years old who received an inactivated influenza vaccine.

The chain employs TRBV29-1 and TRBJ2-7; no clear D gene. The germline V gene has CDR1 SQVTM and CDR2 ANQGSEA. The length of the CDR3 is 13 residues. The V and J ends lost 1 base and 6 bases respectively, with 13 bases between them. CDR3 in amino acids: CSVEGVSPSEQYF. The CDR3 nucleotides are TGCAGCGTTGAAGGTGTATCCCCGAGCGAGCAGTACTTC.

This clonotype appeared a few times. V usage is TRBV6-2 or TRBV6-3 and J usage is TRBJ1-2; D is uncertain. Germline V gene lookup returns CDR1 MNHEY and CDR2 SVGEGT. Trimming took off 4 bases at V and 4 bases at J, with 19 bases between the two ends. The CDR3 sequence is 16 residues long. Here the CDR3 DNA reads TGTGCCAGCAGTTCCTCCATTGCTGAAGTTTTCTATGGCTACACCTTC. Encoded protein: CASSSSIAEVFYGYTF.

This clonotype was counted at least ten times. The chain uses TRBV14 and TRBJ2-2, with D perhaps TRBD1 (5 bases). V was pared by 2 bases and J by 5 bases, with 15 bases between. In germline, CDR1 is SGHDN, CDR2 FVKESK. The CDR3 spans 16 residues. CDR3 loop: CASSQLVQGWTGELFF. The CDR3 coding sequence is TGTGCCAGCAGCCAATTGGTCCAGGGCTGGACCGGGGAGCTGTTTTTT.

The rearrangement joins TRBV9 to TRBJ2-7, with D maybe TRBD2 (5 bases). The CDR3 has 16 residues. Germline-derived CDR1 and CDR2 are SGDLS and YYNGEE. The V and J ends lost 0 bases and 5 bases respectively, with 18 bases between them. CDR3 sequence: CASSVAAEVVRDEQYF. The CDR3, as DNA: TGTGCCAGCAGCGTAGCCGCGGAGGTAGTTCGCGACGAGCAGTACTTC.

This clonotype was observed a few times. The rearrangement uses TRBV4-3 and TRBJ2-7; D is perhaps TRBD1 (5 bases). Between the trimmed V and J ends, which lost 2 bases and 0 bases, there was a span of 20 bases. CDR1 LGHNA and CDR2 YSLEER come from the germline V gene. The CDR3 is made up of 18 amino acids. The CDR3: CASSQSAGKQGVSYEQYF. The CDR3 nucleotides are TGCGCCAGCAGCCAATCAGCAGGCAAGCAGGGCGTCTCCTACGAGCAGTACTTC.

The J gene is TRBJ2-7, the V gene TRBV5-1; TRBD1 matches 8 bases. Germline V lookup: CDR1 SGHRS, CDR2 YFSETQ. V dropped 4 bases and J dropped 2; count of bases not matched to a gene: 8. The CDR3 sequence is 15 residues long. CDR3 sequence: CASSPGQGNTYEQYF. As DNA, the CDR3 is TGCGCCAGCAGCCCAGGACAGGGAAACACCTACGAGCAGTACTTC.

The chain joins TRBV7-9 to TRBJ1-1; D is unresolved. In germline, CDR1 is SEHNR, CDR2 FQNEAQ (reference sequence). V gave up 5 bases and J gave up 3 bases, with 13 bases separating them. The CDR3 sequence is 14 residues long. CDR3 loop: CASSIRFGDTEAFF. CDR3 nucleotide sequence: TGTGCCAGCAGCATCCGCTTCGGGGACACTGAAGCTTTCTTT.

The CDR3, as DNA: TGCAGTGCTAGGGGTCAGGGACTAGCGGGATCTAAACCCTACGAGCAGTACTTC. Its protein is CSARGQGLAGSKPYEQYF. V is TRBV20-1 and J is TRBJ2-7; 13 nucleotides agree with TRBD2. Germline lookup yields CDR1 DFQATT and CDR2 SNEGSKA (reference sequence). The CDR3 runs 18 residues. V shed 3 bases and J 2 bases; nucleotides not matched to a gene: 13.

The gene calls are TRBV7-2 and TRBJ2-5, with D perhaps matching TRBD1 (5 bases). CDR3 length equals 16 residues. In germline, CDR1 is SGHTA, CDR2 FQGNSA. V was cut by 6 bases and J by 1 base, with 18 bases left in between. The DNA for the CDR3 is TGTGCCAGCAGATTACGCATCTCGGACACCCAAGAGACCCAGTACTTC. It yields the protein CASRLRISDTQETQYF.

This clonotype has more than one count but fewer than ten. This rearrangement joins TRBV20-1 to TRBJ2-1, with a tentative D call TRBD2 (6 bases). The V and J ends lost 5 bases and 6 bases respectively, with 20 bases between them. This CDR3 comprises 15 residues. Germline values: CDR1 DFQATT, CDR2 SNEGSKA (reference sequence). This CDR3 is CSARPGGVMGNEQFF. The CDR3 DNA reads as TGCAGTGCTCGGCCCGGAGGGGTAATGGGCAATGAGCAGTTCTTC.

This clonotype was picked up many times. The gene calls are TRBV4-3 and TRBJ2-2, with D perhaps TRBD1 (6 bases). The CDR3 has 16 residues. Germline CDR1 LGHNA, CDR2 YSLEER. Trimming left V 1 base short and J 3 bases short, with 12 bases between. The CDR3 spells CASSQAWGHYTGELFF. The CDR3 nucleotides read TGCGCCAGCAGCCAAGCGTGGGGACATTACACCGGGGAGCTGTTTTTT.

This clonotype has only a few counts. The rearrangement uses TRBV19 and TRBJ2-1, with D hard to call. The CDR3 sequence is 14 residues long. V lost 3 bases and J 5 bases, leaving 11 bases between the germline ends. Germline V gives CDR1 LNHDA, CDR2 SQIVND (reference sequence). CDR3 nucleotides: TGTGCCAGTAGTATGGCAGGCCACAACAATGAGCAGTTCTTC. Protein: CASSMAGHNNEQFF.

A few counts support this clonotype. The chain employs TRBV6-2 or TRBV6-3 and TRBJ2-2; D call uncertain. The CDR3 sequence is 10 residues long. Germline CDR1 reads MNHEY; CDR2 reads SVGEGT. Deletions cut 9 bases from V and 5 bases from J, with 4 bases between. CDR3 DNA: TGTGCCAGGCGGACCGGGGAGCTGTTTTTT. It yields the protein CARRTGELFF.

The CDR3 protein is CASSPLGGGPYNEQFF. The CDR3 DNA reads TGTGCCAGCAGCCCTTTAGGGGGAGGGCCTTACAATGAGCAGTTCTTC. The V call is TRBV9, the J call TRBJ2-1, with D perhaps TRBD2 (7 bases). V was trimmed by 4 bases and J by 4 bases, leaving 18 bases between them. The CDR3 is 16 amino acids. Germline V gives CDR1 SGDLS, CDR2 YYNGEE.

This clonotype was found many times. The chain couples TRBV12-3 or TRBV12-4 to TRBJ2-3, with 11 positions matching TRBD2. Trimming removed 6 bases from V and 5 bases from J; junction bases left unmatched: 1. This CDR3 has 13 amino acids. CDR3: CASRGLAVDTQYF. The CDR3, as DNA: TGTGCCAGCAGGGGACTAGCGGTAGATACGCAGTATTTT.

This clonotype was detected a few times. The chain uses TRBV20-1 and TRBJ2-1; the match to TRBD2 covers 10 bases. Looked up from germline, CDR1 is DFQATT and CDR2 is SNEGSKA (reference sequence). With V trimmed by 2 bases and J by 10 bases, 2 bases remained unmatched. This CDR3 has 12 amino acids. CDR3 loop: CSARSGLAEQFF. Here the CDR3 DNA reads TGCAGTGCTAGATCGGGACTAGCGGAGCAGTTCTTC.

The CDR3 region has the DNA TGCGCCAGCAGCCAAACGTTCGGTGGCGGGAGAGGGAATGAGCAGTTCTTC. Residues: CASSQTFGGGRGNEQFF. The chain recombines TRBV5-1 with TRBJ2-1; 7 bases match TRBD2. The V gene's germline CDR1 is SGHRS and CDR2 YFSETQ. The J segment lost 7 bases and the V segment lost 4 bases, leaving 17 bases of the junction unmatched. CDR3 length: 17 residues.

This clonotype was seen a few times. The rearrangement links TRBV3-1 to TRBJ1-2; D is uncertain. Germline CDR1 is LGHDT and CDR2 is YNNKEL (reference sequence). The germline V and J ends were trimmed by 1 base and 3 bases, with 9 bases remaining between them. The CDR3 has 14 residues. Written as DNA, the CDR3 is TGTGCCAGCAGCCAAGTCCGGGGAGACTATGGCTACACCTTC. Residues: CASSQVRGDYGYTF.